This T cell receptor (beta chain) was obtained from a study of identical twins. General observations from the study: Abundant beta clonotypes from cord blood had fewer insertions, unlike memory repertoires, which showed none. Zero-insertion results could be subject to partial confounding by invariant MAIT and iNKT cells. An excess of low generation probability was shown by twin-shared out-of-frame alpha sequences.

CDR3 length equals 12 residues. From germline, CDR1 is SEHNR and CDR2 FQNEAQ (reference sequence). Trimming left V 5 bases short and J 4 bases short, with 7 bases between. Each cDNA held unique molecular identifiers, and template switching gave it a universal primer site. TCRdb analysed the 5' RACE reads with MiXCR anew, one entry per CDR3 protein. In the table there are around 240,000 distinct CDR3 sequences, around 6.6% of which are singletons. This clonotype was seen ten or more times. What it binds is unknown. The data were also submitted as part of a second study, on yellow fever vaccine responses in identical twins.

The rearrangement uses TRBV7-9 and TRBJ2-3; D is unclear. The specimen was memory (CD45RO+) T cells sorted from blood. The origin of this receptor is a woman aged 18-30 years in good health. The CDR3, as DNA: TGTGCCAGCAGCCCCGTTTCAGATACGCAGTATTTT. Residues: CASSPVSDTQYF.